The TCR beta chain under discussion was sequenced for a study of beta chain features in type 1 diabetes listed by TCRdb under 2018. Notes on the research overall: Mean age, gender distribution, total cell number and subset yield did not differ between patients and healthy donors. Across all samples, some 110,000,000 sorted cells were examined, and cell number per subset correlated strongly with RNA yield. The study compared TCRB repertoires of sorted circulating CD4+ T cell subsets between recently diagnosed type 1 diabetes patients and matched healthy donors. Naive and central memory subsets were obtained from all 30 or so donors, but regulatory and stem cell-like memory subsets were isolated from only 8 patients and roughly 8 healthy donors.

This clone was detected a few times. Its specific antigen is unknown. No base quality information exists; no much larger clone differs at one position. The same CDR3 can be traced to other DNA sequences in this sample. The entire isolated RNA was reverse transcribed using the High Capacity cDNA Reverse Transcription Kit, and thus expressed TCRB transcripts were sequenced. Deep immunoSEQ sequencing was applied to naive, central memory and regulatory T cell samples, giving an average of approximately 3.8 million total reads per sample. Sorted cells were lysed in RLT buffer, and RNA was extracted using DNase-treated RNeasy Micro or Mini kits according to cell number. To prevent cross-contamination, each cell subset was processed individually, whereas patient and healthy donor samples were processed jointly. The immunoSEQ multiplex PCR was used to amplify TCRB sequences from cDNA, generating 87-bp fragments that spanned the CDR3 region. Amplicons were sequenced on the Illumina HiSeq platform. On the study's bioinformatics: Synthetic template baselines were used to correct PCR bias computationally, reads within Hamming distance 2 were collapsed together, and singletons that could not be merged were discarded. Reads were aligned against IMGT to assign V, D and J genes, CDR3 length and insertions or deletions at six rearrangement sites. Within each subset, clonotype counts were normalized to sorted cell number, after which true diversity and Gini coefficients were computed with the tcR R package. Repertoire sharing was quantified using the overlap coefficient calculated on TCRB nucleotide sequences. Out-of-frame TCRB sequences from naive cells were analyzed as a proxy for the pre-selection repertoire. TCRdb took over this immuneACCESS table, retaining in-frame rearrangements with V and J assigned. Such tables are incomplete; in checked studies, under half of the missing clones stem from an unresolved V gene, and the remainder is unexplained. Clone size and the V and J calls come from that table; the DNA yielded D and trimming. The table for this sample lists 810,000 or so clones; about a sixth of them were counted only once. The ten largest clones capture around 0.02% of the sample.

Broader findings and caveats from the paper: Naive, central memory and regulatory TCRB repertoires appeared more similar among patients than among healthy donors. Shorter templates might be favored by PCR, yet because patient and control samples were amplified and corrected together, any such skew would affect both groups equally. Because small numbers of individuals were included in the HLA sub-analyses, any influence of HLA type on TCRB rearrangement was left unresolved. At VDJ recombination sites, patients with type 1 diabetes made fewer insertions and deleted more nucleotides, a pattern implying thymic rearrangement abnormalities. Type 1 diabetes patients showed a moderate but significant shortening of TCRB CDR3 length in all four CD4+ subsets. Because cDNA was sequenced instead of genomic DNA, activated cells with high expression could be over-represented, although the groups did not differ in activation or CD3 levels.

Between the V and J ends, shortened by 3 bases and 1 base respectively, the junction contains 3 bases. There are 13 amino acids in the CDR3, from cysteine to phenylalanine inclusive. The CDR3 DNA has 39 bases and is translated from base 1. CDR1 and CDR2 are drawn from the germline V gene (reference sequence): MNHEY, SMNVEV. Each donor gave one peripheral blood draw, approximately 100 mL on average, collected into heparinised tubes. A BD FACSAria II was used to sort naive, central memory, regulatory and stem cell-like memory CD4+ T cells with a panel that included CD45RO, CCR7, CD25, CD127, CD95 and CD27. Purity was above 95% for every sorted population. Right away, PBMCs were isolated by Lymphoprep density gradient centrifugation and were stained directly, with no culture step. So that batch effects would be minimized, each experiment stained and sorted samples in pairs, pairing one healthy donor with one patient.

The rearrangement joined TRBV27 to TRBJ2-2, with the D gene call left open. The sequencing sample was made of naive CD4+ T cells from blood. In the paper's terms, the cell subset or site label means: true naive CD4+ T cells. This sequence originates from a woman aged 18-35 years in good health. The CDR3 protein sequence reads: CASSLRNTGELFF. The sequence in DNA is TGTGCCAGCAGTTTGAGGAACACCGGGGAGCTGTTTTTT.